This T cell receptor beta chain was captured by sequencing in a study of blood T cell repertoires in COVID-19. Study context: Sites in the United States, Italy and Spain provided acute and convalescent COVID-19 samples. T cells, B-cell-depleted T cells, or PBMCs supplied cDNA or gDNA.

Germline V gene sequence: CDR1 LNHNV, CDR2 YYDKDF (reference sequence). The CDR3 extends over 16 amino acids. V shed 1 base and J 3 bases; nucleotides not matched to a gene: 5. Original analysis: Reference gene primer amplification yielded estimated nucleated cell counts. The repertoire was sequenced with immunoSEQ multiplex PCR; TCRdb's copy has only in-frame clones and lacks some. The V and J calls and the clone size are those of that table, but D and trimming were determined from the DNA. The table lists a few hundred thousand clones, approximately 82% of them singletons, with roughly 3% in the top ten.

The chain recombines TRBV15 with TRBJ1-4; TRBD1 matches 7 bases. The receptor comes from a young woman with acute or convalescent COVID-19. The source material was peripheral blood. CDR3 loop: CATSRVDRVANEKLFF. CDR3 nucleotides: TGTGCCACCAGCAGAGTTGACAGGGTAGCTAATGAAAAACTGTTTTTT.